This T cell receptor (beta chain) emerged from a study of response to subunit inactivated influenza vaccine (dated by TCRdb to the late 2010s). Study-level background: Deep quantitative T cell receptor repertoire profiling was used in the study to track responses to a trivalent subunit inactivated influenza vaccine. Beyond this particular receptor, the publication reports: The authors proposed that each seasonal influenza vaccination may bring in only a limited number of new T cells.

Library method: RT-PCR. The sequencer listed for this sample is Illumina HiSeq 2500. TCRdb reprocessing: public reads trimmed at Q25 with fastp, clones called with MiXCR, in-frame beta chains kept. Rows matching on CDR3 protein sequence are summarized as one entry with the most common DNA and genes. This sample has around 790,000 distinct CDR3 sequences in its table, and 21% of those were observed once. Roughly 10% of the sample goes to the ten largest clones. To note about this clonotype: Its antigen has not been determined. The input lacks base qualities; no much larger clone sits a single base away.

The CDR3 spans 14 residues, from the cysteine through the phenylalanine. CDR3 DNA only is kept here, 42 bases in frame from base 1. Relative to germline, V is 3 bases shorter and J is 4 bases shorter, with 15 bases between their ends. The germline V gene encodes CDR1 DFQATT and CDR2 SNEGSKA (reference sequence). Here the chain combines TRBV20-1 and TRBJ2-5; TRBD1 is possibly the D segment (6 matching bases). The clonotype comes from a man in his fifties or sixties who received an inactivated influenza vaccine. Donor details come from another sample of the same person, matched by shared clones. The sample in question was PBMCs from blood, obtained 4 to 6 days after vaccination. The DNA is as follows: TGCAGTGCTAGTCCAGGGGCCGTGGGAGAGACCCAGTACTTC. Translation gives CSASPGAVGETQYF.